This is a list of T cell receptor beta chains from one sample in a study of cytomegalovirus exposure and HLA in healthy donors. Produced via immunoSEQ multiplex PCR; TCRdb's table is partial and in-frame only. The data contain 100,000 or so clones, 70% to 80% of them singletons. The sequenced material came from PBMCs. The receptors were sampled from a woman aged 18-35 years in good health and CMV-seropositive. The CDR3 runs from the conserved cysteine through the conserved F or W. A D gene is named only where the DNA matches it firmly. Expanded clones are given a class, and other clones once, few, many or no size at all.

TRBV15,TRBJ1-4,-,-,TGTGCCACCAGCAGAGAACAGGGAACGAGTGAAAAACTGTTTTTT,CATSREQGTSEKLFF
TRBV28,TRBJ1-2,-,-,TGTGCCAGCATGGGGGGACCCTATGGCTACACCTTC,CASMGGPYGYTF
TRBV7-9,TRBJ2-7,TRBD1,-,TGTGCCAGCAGGGGACAGGTTCGGTTCTCCTACGAGCAGTACTTC,CASRGQVRFSYEQYF
TRBV19,TRBJ2-1,-,few,TGTGCCAGTAGGCGAGTAGGGGGGGATGAGCAGTTCTTC,CASRRVGGDEQFF
TRBV6-5,TRBJ2-7,TRBD2,few,TGTGCCAGCAGTTACAGCGGGGCCTACGAGCAGTACTTC,CASSYSGAYEQYF
TRBV10-3,TRBJ2-7,TRBD2,-,TGTGCCATCAGTGACATAGCGGGAGCGACCCCCTTCCTCGAGCAGTACTTC,CAISDIAGATPFLEQYF
TRBV28,TRBJ2-6,-,-,TGTGCCAGCAGCCAAGGGGGACCCTCTGGGGCCAACGTCCTGACTTTC,CASSQGGPSGANVLTF
TRBV14,TRBJ2-4,TRBD2,-,TGTGCCAGCAGCCATGCGGGAGACGCCAAAAACATTCAGTACTTC,CASSHAGDAKNIQYF
TRBV7-8,TRBJ2-1,-,once,TGTGCCAGCAGCTTACTAGCCCGGGAGCTGAACAATGAGCAGTTCTTC,CASSLLARELNNEQFF
TRBV6-4,TRBJ2-1,TRBD2,-,TGTGCCAGCTCAGCGGGACTAGGGTCTCCCAATGAGCAGTTCTTC,CASSAGLGSPNEQFF
TRBV12-5,TRBJ2-7,TRBD1,-,TGTGCTAGTGGCGACGGGACAGCCTACGAGCAGTACTTC,CASGDGTAYEQYF
TRBV29-1,TRBJ2-2,TRBD1,-,TGCAGCGTTGCAGGGGGCGCGGGCACCGGGGAGCTGTTTTTT,CSVAGGAGTGELFF
TRBV18,TRBJ2-1,TRBD2,-,TGTGCCAGCTCACCACCGGCTAGCGGGGAGCAGTTCTTC,CASSPPASGEQFF
TRBV10-2,TRBJ1-2,TRBD1,-,TGCGCCAGCAGTGAGAGGGGGCCAAAGGATGGCTACACCTTC,CASSERGPKDGYTF
TRBV4-1,TRBJ2-7,TRBD2,-,TGCGCCAGCAGACAAGCCTTAGCGGGGACGAGCTCCTACGAGCAGTACTTC,CASRQALAGTSSYEQYF
TRBV29-1,TRBJ2-3,TRBD2,-,TGCAGCGCCCTACGGACTAGCGGGAGGGCAGGTGATACGCAGTATTTT,CSALRTSGRAGDTQYF
TRBV9,TRBJ2-7,TRBD1,-,TGTGCCAGCAGCGTAGCGGTGAGCACGGGACAGTTAAGTTACGAGCAGTACTTC,CASSVAVSTGQLSYEQYF
TRBV18,TRBJ2-7,TRBD2,-,TGTGCCAGCTCACCGCGTACTAGCGCGCCGTACGAGCAGTACTTC,CASSPRTSAPYEQYF
TRBV14,TRBJ2-7,-,once,TGTGCCAGCAGCCAGGCTCCCGGGAGTCCCTACGAGCAGTACTTC,CASSQAPGSPYEQYF
TRBV4-3,TRBJ2-7,TRBD2,-,TGCGCCAGCAGCCAAGGGACTAGCAATATCTACGAGCAGTACTTC,CASSQGTSNIYEQYF
TRBV14,TRBJ2-1,-,-,TGTGCCAGCAGCCAGGAGGCGGGGCCTTCCTACAATGAGCAGTTCTTC,CASSQEAGPSYNEQFF
TRBV6-1,TRBJ2-7,TRBD2,-,TGTGCCAGCACCGAGGGACTAGCGGGAGGGCAAGAGCAGTACTTC,CASTEGLAGGQEQYF
TRBV28,TRBJ2-7,-,-,TGTGCCAGCAAGGAGATCGGCTACGAGCAGTACTTC,CASKEIGYEQYF
TRBV18,TRBJ1-5,TRBD1,-,TGTGCCAGCTCACCGGGGACAGGGGATCAGCCCCAGCATTTT,CASSPGTGDQPQHF
TRBV14,TRBJ2-5,-,medium-sized,TGTGCCAGCAGCCAACAGGACAGTTCAGAGACCCAGTACTTC,CASSQQDSSETQYF
TRBV27,TRBJ1-5,-,-,TGTGCCAGCAGTTTCCCTGATCAGCCCCAGCATTTT,CASSFPDQPQHF
TRBV27,TRBJ2-7,TRBD1,-,TGTGCCAGCAGTCCTGGACAGGGGGCTATTGTTCTCTCCTACGAGCAGTACTTC,CASSPGQGAIVLSYEQYF
TRBV28,TRBJ2-3,-,-,TGTGCCAGCAGTTTTGGAGGGGCAGCAGATACGCAGTATTTT,CASSFGGAADTQYF
TRBV6-5,TRBJ2-7,TRBD2,-,TGTGCCAGCAGTTACTCGGGAGGGAAAACCTCCTACGAGCAGTACTTC,CASSYSGGKTSYEQYF
TRBV10-2,TRBJ2-2,-,-,TGCGCCAGCAGTGCGTTAGGGGTCGAGAACACCGGGGAGCTGTTTTTT,CASSALGVENTGELFF
TRBV18,TRBJ1-1,TRBD1,-,TGTGCCAGCTCAAGGACAGGGGGAACTGAAGCTTTCTTT,CASSRTGGTEAFF
TRBV2,TRBJ1-2,TRBD1,-,TGTGCCAGCAGTGAGACAGGGGTCTATGGCTACACCTTC,CASSETGVYGYTF
TRBV7-9,TRBJ1-1,TRBD1,-,TGTGCCAGCAGCGGACCGGGACAGGGGGTCACTGAAGCTTTCTTT,CASSGPGQGVTEAFF
TRBV5-6,TRBJ2-3,TRBD1,-,TGTGCCAGCAGCACAACAGGGGGCGAAGATACGCAGTATTTT,CASSTTGGEDTQYF
TRBV7-2,TRBJ2-3,-,-,TGTGCCAGCAGCCCCACAGGGACCACAGATACGCAGTATTTT,CASSPTGTTDTQYF
TRBV7-9,TRBJ2-2,-,-,TGTGCCAGCAGCCCACTGTCCCCTGGCGGGGAGCTGTTTTTT,CASSPLSPGGELFF
TRBV6-5,TRBJ1-5,TRBD1,-,TGTGCCAGCAGTTGGGGACAGGGCCTCAATCAGCCCCAGAATTTT,CASSWGQGLNQPQNF
TRBV2,TRBJ2-1,TRBD2,-,TGTGCCGGCGGGACCCTAGCGGGAGTTGAGCAGTTCTTC,CAGGTLAGVEQFF
TRBV4-1,TRBJ2-1,TRBD2,-,TGCGCCAGCAGCCAAACCAGCGGGGACTCCTACAATGAGCAGTTCTTC,CASSQTSGDSYNEQFF
TRBV28,TRBJ2-7,TRBD2,-,TGTGCCAGCAGCCTCGGGAGGGGGGGAAGCGAGCAGTACTTC,CASSLGRGGSEQYF
TRBV18,TRBJ2-2,TRBD2,-,TGTGCCAGCTCACCTCCTAGCGGAACCGGGGAGCTGTTTTTT,CASSPPSGTGELFF
TRBV7-9,TRBJ2-7,TRBD2,-,TGTGCCAGCAGCACGGGACTAGCGGCAACCTACGAGCAGTACTTC,CASSTGLAATYEQYF
TRBV9,TRBJ2-7,TRBD2,-,TGTGCCAGCAGCGTAGGGGGACTAGCGGTCCTTTACGAGCAGTACTTC,CASSVGGLAVLYEQYF
TRBV5-4,TRBJ1-2,-,-,TGTGCCAGCAGCTTGGAGGGGGTCAACTATGGCTACACCTTC,CASSLEGVNYGYTF
TRBV6-4,TRBJ2-3,-,-,TGTGCCACCCGGCGGGCTGAGACAGATACGCAGTATTTT,CATRRAETDTQYF
TRBV20-1,TRBJ2-3,-,-,TGCAGTGCTATCGAGGATACGCAGTATTTT,CSAIEDTQYF
TRBV25-1,TRBJ2-7,TRBD2,few,TGTGCCAGCAGTGCCTCCTTGGAACTAGCGGGACTCGAGCAGTACTTC,CASSASLELAGLEQYF
TRBV4-1,TRBJ2-1,TRBD2,-,TGCGCCAGCAGCCAGGGAAAACTCAGCGGGAGCTCCTACAATGAGCAGTTCTTC,CASSQGKLSGSSYNEQFF
TRBV5-5,TRBJ1-2,TRBD1,-,TGTGCCAGCAGCGCCCTACCATCGGACAGGGGGCGCCAGGTTAATGGCTACACCTTC,CASSALPSDRGRQVNGYTF
TRBV28,TRBJ2-3,TRBD2,-,TGTGCCAGCAGTTTGTGGAGCGGGAGCCTCACAGATACGCAGTATTTT,CASSLWSGSLTDTQYF
TRBV9,TRBJ2-1,TRBD2,-,TGTGCCAGCAGCGTAGAGGGGCTAGCGGGGCTCAATGAGCAGTTCTTC,CASSVEGLAGLNEQFF
TRBV5-8,TRBJ1-5,TRBD1,-,TGTGCCAGCAGCTTGGCCGGGACAGGATACCAGCCCCAGCATTTT,CASSLAGTGYQPQHF
TRBV5-5,TRBJ1-2,TRBD1,few,TGTGCCAGCAGCCACACAGGGGCGGGGAACTATGGCTACACCTTC,CASSHTGAGNYGYTF
TRBV27,TRBJ2-2,TRBD2,-,TGTGCCAGCAGTCCCCCTCCGGGACTAGTTACGTTAAACACCGGGGAGCTGTTTTTT,CASSPPPGLVTLNTGELFF